The 13 T cell receptor beta chains below were found in one sample sequenced in a study of blood T cell repertoires in COVID-19. Clones were sequenced by immunoSEQ multiplex PCR, and TCRdb holds only the in-frame ones, with some missing. The table lists 290,000 or so clones, around nine tenths of them singletons. The sample consisted of peripheral blood. The receptors were sampled from a man between 70 and 80 years old with acute or convalescent COVID-19.

The genes are TRBV4-3 and TRBJ2-1; 9 bases fit TRBD2. The V and J ends lost 5 bases and 0 bases, in that order; junction bases with no gene match: 5. Per germline, CDR1 LGHNA and CDR2 YSLEER. This CDR3 region has 16 residues. CDR3 sequence reads: CASSSSGGSSYNEQFF. For the CDR3, the DNA is TGCGCCAGCAGCTCCAGCGGGGGGAGCTCCTACAATGAGCAGTTCTTC.

The chain has TRBV30 and TRBJ2-3, with 7 bases that match TRBD1. This CDR3 is 15 amino acids long. Germline V CDR1 and CDR2: GTSNPN, SVGIG (reference sequence). The V segment lost 4 bases and the J segment 5 bases; nucleotides outside the gene matches: 12. The CDR3 region is CAWNPTGKYGDTQYF. The CDR3 DNA sequence: TGTGCCTGGAACCCGACAGGGAAGTATGGAGATACGCAGTATTTT. The full variable domain, rest sourced from reference TRBV30 and TRBJ2-3, is SQTIHQWPATLVQPVGSPLSLECTVEGTSNPNLYWYRQAAGRGLQLLFYSVGIGQISSEVPQNLSASRPQDRQFILSSKKLLLSDSGFYLCAWNPTGKYGDTQYFGPGTRLTVL.

The CDR3 reads CASSQDRAYGYTF. Written as DNA, the CDR3 is TGTGCCAGCAGCCAAGACAGGGCCTATGGCTACACCTTC. The chain recombines TRBV12-3 or TRBV12-4 with TRBJ1-2, with TRBD1 matching 7 bases. The CDR3 sequence is 13 residues long. J gave up 4 bases and V 6 bases, and 5 bases lay outside the gene matches.

The chain employs TRBV11-2 and TRBJ1-5; the D gene is possibly TRBD1 (6 bases). This CDR3 has 16 amino acids. Germline CDR1 reads SGHAT; CDR2 reads FQNNGV. The V and J ends lost 6 bases and 4 bases respectively, with 19 bases between them. The CDR3 region is CASSPGGAGQNQPQHF. DNA of the CDR3: TGTGCCAGCAGTCCGGGGGGGGCGGGACAAAATCAGCCCCAGCATTTT. Using reference TRBV11-2 and TRBJ1-5 for the parts outside the CDR3, the full variable domain is EAGVAQSPRYKIIEKRQSVAFWCNPISGHATLYWYQQILGQGPKLLIQFQNNGVVDDSQLPKDRFSAERLKGVDSTLKIQPAKLEDSAVYLCASSPGGAGQNQPQHFGDGTRLSIL.

The CDR3 DNA sequence: TGTGCCAGCAGCTTAATGAGTTCTGGGGCCAACGTCCTGACTTTC. Its translation is CASSLMSSGANVLTF. The genes are TRBV7-9 and TRBJ2-6; unclear D gene. The V gene lost 2 bases and the J gene lost 1 base, with 6 bases spanning the gap. CDR3 length: 15 amino acids. The germline V gene encodes CDR1 SEHNR and CDR2 FQNEAQ (reference sequence). The full variable domain, completed using reference TRBV7-9 and TRBJ2-6, is DTGVSQNPRHKITKRGQNVTFRCDPISEHNRLYWYRQTLGQGPEFLTYFQNEAQLEKSRLLSDRFSAERPKGSFSTLEIQRTEQGDSAMYLCASSLMSSGANVLTFGAGSRLTVL.

This clone is a singleton in its sample. The V gene is TRBV7-8, the J gene TRBJ1-5; a weak D match, TRBD1 (6 bases). V lost 1 base to trimming and J lost 7 bases, with 11 bases between them. There are 14 residues in the CDR3. CDR1 and CDR2 (germline): SGHVS, FQNEAQ. CDR3 sequence: CASSLDKQGQPQHF. The CDR3 nucleotides read TGTGCCAGCAGCTTAGATAAACAGGGACAGCCCCAGCATTTT.

The CDR3, as DNA: TGCAGCGTTTCGATAAGCGGGTGGAACACCGGGGAGCTGTTTTTT. Residues: CSVSISGWNTGELFF. The V gene is TRBV29-1, the J gene TRBJ2-2, with a tentative D call TRBD2 (6 bases). The CDR3 is 15 amino acids. V was trimmed by 5 bases and J by 1 base, leaving 14 bases between them. Germline V gene sequence: CDR1 SQVTM, CDR2 ANQGSEA.

The chain uses TRBV10-3 and TRBJ1-5, with 8 bases fitting TRBD1. V lost 4 bases and J lost 7; bases outside the gene matches: 6. CDR1 and CDR2 from the germline V gene are ENHRY and SYGVKD. CDR3 length equals 14 residues. CDR3 nucleotides: TGTGCCATCAGTGGACAGGGGTCGGGGCAGCCCCAGCATTTT. Translated: CAISGQGSGQPQHF.

The chain links TRBV2 to TRBJ2-7, with TRBD1 matching 8 bases. The CDR3 has 15 residues. J was trimmed by 5 bases and V by 2 bases; bases with no gene match: 8. Germline CDR1 and CDR2: SNHLY and FYNNEI. CDR3 protein: CASSELGTGAHEQYF. The DNA for the CDR3 is TGTGCCAGCAGTGAACTCGGGACAGGTGCCCACGAGCAGTACTTC.

This chain uses TRBV4-3 with TRBJ2-7; tentative D call: TRBD1 (6 bases). Germline-derived CDR1 and CDR2 are LGHNA and YSLEER. Trimming shortened V by 0 bases and J by 2 bases, and 11 bases separated the two germline ends. The CDR3 totals 15 residues. Here the CDR3 DNA reads TGCGCCAGCAGCCAAGATTCCGGACAGCCCTACGAGCAGTACTTC. Residues: CASSQDSGQPYEQYF.

This clone was detected once. Distinct nucleotide sequences in the sample also encode this CDR3. The chain uses TRBV28 and TRBJ1-2, with D possibly matching TRBD1 (5 bases). From germline, CDR1 is MDHEN and CDR2 SYDVKM. Trimming took off 5 bases at V and 5 bases at J, with 12 bases between the two ends. The CDR3 spans 13 residues. CDR3 protein: CASSLGGGYGYTF. The DNA for the CDR3 is TGTGCCAGCAGTCTGGGGGGAGGGTATGGCTACACCTTC.

This clone was detected only a few times. This chain joins TRBV18 and TRBJ1-2; 8 bases line up with TRBD1. Germline loops: CDR1 KGHSH, CDR2 LQKENI. V lost 1 base, J lost 5 bases, and 6 bases stayed unmatched. The CDR3 has 15 residues. The CDR3 sequence: CASSPLGQGGYGYTF. The CDR3 bases are TGTGCCAGCTCACCACTAGGACAGGGAGGGTATGGCTACACCTTC.

The rearrangement uses TRBV19 and TRBJ1-5, with D perhaps TRBD1 (5 bases). Germline lookup yields CDR1 LNHDA and CDR2 SQIVND (reference sequence). This CDR3 has 15 amino acids. Trimming took 5 bases from V and 3 from J, leaving 14 bases between them. CDR3 sequence reads: CASSPTGGTNQPQHF. CDR3 DNA sequence: TGTGCCAGTAGTCCCACGGGGGGAACCAATCAGCCCCAGCATTTT. Filled out from reference TRBV19 and TRBJ1-5, the complete variable domain reads DGGITQSPKYLFRKEGQNVTLSCEQNLNHDAMYWYRQDPGQGLRLIYYSQIVNDFQKGDIAEGYSVSREKKESFPLTVTSAQKNPTAFYLCASSPTGGTNQPQHFGDGTRLSIL.